The source of this T cell receptor beta chain is a study of blood T cell repertoires in COVID-19. Individuals aged roughly 18 to 95 years were recruited from 24 US areas. Recovered Cohort 3 donors showed two negative PCRs, clearance, or symptom resolution. With 3 bases clipped from V and 2 bases from J, the junction kept 12 bases outside the gene matches. The CDR3 sequence is 18 residues long. From germline, CDR1 is LGHNA and CDR2 YSLEER. Profiling relied on immunoSEQ multiplex PCR, and the TCRdb table lists in-frame clones only, not all of them. The profile shows some 150,000 clones, roughly four fifths of them singletons.

This receptor was identified in a man between 50 and 59 years old who had recovered from COVID-19. What was sequenced was PBMCs or T cells enriched from blood (not recorded which). The chain employs TRBV4-3 and TRBJ2-3; TRBD1 matches 9 bases. For the CDR3, the DNA is TGCGCCAGCAGCCAGGAAACAGGGGGCCCAGCCATCACAGATACGCAGTATTTT. This gives the protein CASSQETGGPAITDTQYF.